These 9 T cell receptor beta chains were all obtained from the same sample, sequenced in a study of T cell responses to AZD1222 COVID-19 vaccine. The table came from immunoSEQ multiplex PCR; TCRdb's copy has only in-frame clones and leaves some out. Altogether 90,000 to 120,000 clones are present, roughly 90% being singletons, with the ten largest covering 8% to 9.5%. The source was peripheral blood, collected 28 days after the second AZD1222 dose. The source is an adult who received the AZD1222 COVID-19 vaccine.

The chain has TRBV30 and TRBJ1-5, with TRBD1 matching 9 bases. V trimming: 5 bases; J trimming: 0 bases; junction bases outside the gene matches: 5. The CDR3 has 15 amino acids. Looked up from germline, CDR1 is GTSNPN and CDR2 is SVGIG (reference sequence). The chain's CDR3 is CAWCPGQGSNQPQHF. Written as DNA, the CDR3 is TGTGCCTGGTGTCCGGGACAGGGTAGCAATCAGCCCCAGCATTTT.

This clone was seen just once. The V gene is TRBV28, the J gene TRBJ2-1, with TRBD2 identical over 10 bases. The V segment lost 5 bases and the J segment 8 bases; nucleotides outside the gene matches: 9. Germline-derived CDR1 and CDR2 are MDHEN and SYDVKM. The CDR3 spans 15 residues. CDR3 amino acids: CASSPSSGSIHEQFF. DNA for the CDR3: TGTGCCAGCAGTCCTTCTAGCGGGAGCATCCATGAGCAGTTCTTC.

The rearrangement links TRBV4-1 to TRBJ2-5; D unresolved. The CDR3 totals 15 residues. Germline CDR1 MGHRA, CDR2 YSYEKL. Trimming cost V 0 bases and J 5 bases, with 13 bases left between them. DNA of the CDR3: TGCGCCAGCAGCCAAGATGGCGCCGGGTGGGAGACCCAGTACTTC. This codes for CASSQDGAGWETQYF.

This chain connects TRBV4-3 to TRBJ2-1; D is uncertain. There are 17 residues in the CDR3. Germline values: CDR1 LGHNA, CDR2 YSLEER. The germline V and J ends were trimmed by 4 bases and 6 bases, with 22 bases remaining between them. The CDR3 region is CASSPSLSEGWSNEQFF. The CDR3 nucleotides are TGCGCCAGCAGCCCCTCCCTTAGTGAAGGATGGAGCAATGAGCAGTTCTTC.

This chain connects TRBV28 to TRBJ1-5, with TRBD1 matching over 7 bases. The CDR3 contains 17 residues. Germline CDR1 and CDR2: MDHEN and SYDVKM. The junction had 11 bases not matched to a gene; V was cut back by 5 bases and J by 1 base. CDR3 sequence: CASSPPRQGVSNQPQHF. The CDR3 DNA is TGTGCCAGCAGTCCGCCTCGACAGGGCGTAAGCAATCAGCCCCAGCATTTT.

The CDR3 nucleotides read TGTGCCAGCAGCTTAGCTGGGGGCCCAATCCTTAAAGCGGGGGCCAACGTCCTGACTTTC. Its protein product is CASSLAGGPILKAGANVLTF. The chain links TRBV7-2 to TRBJ2-6; D might be TRBD1 (6 bases). Trimming removed 0 bases from V and 4 bases from J, with 22 bases in between. The CDR3 runs to 20 residues. In germline, CDR1 is SGHTA, CDR2 FQGNSA.

V gene TRBV29-1 combines with J gene TRBJ2-1, with D unclear. CDR3 size: 13 residues. Germline assignment: CDR1 SQVTM and CDR2 ANQGSEA. Deletions cut 5 bases from V and 5 bases from J, with 13 bases between. CDR3 DNA: TGCAGCGTTATTCGCCAGTGGAACAATGAGCAGTTCTTC. Translating it yields CSVIRQWNNEQFF.

The J gene is TRBJ1-1, the V gene TRBV5-1, with unresolved D. The CDR3 covers 14 residues. V shed 0 bases and J shed 1 base, with 7 bases lying between them. In germline, CDR1 is SGHRS, CDR2 YFSETQ. CDR3 region: CASSLDARNTEAFF. In DNA, the CDR3 is TGCGCCAGCAGCTTGGATGCCAGGAACACTGAAGCTTTCTTT.

The chain carries TRBV5-6 and TRBJ2-3, with D perhaps matching TRBD2 (5 bases). Deletions cut 4 bases from V and 2 bases from J, with 23 bases between. This CDR3 has 18 amino acids. Germline CDR1 is SGHDT and CDR2 is YYEEEE. The CDR3 DNA reads as TGTGCCAGCAGCGGGCGGGTCTTTTGGCCCGGAGACACAGATACGCAGTATTTT. This gives the protein CASSGRVFWPGDTDTQYF.